These 26 T cell receptor beta chains originate from one sample sequenced in a study of early T cells in non-severe SARS-CoV-2 infection. TCRdb redid the calling of the 5' RACE reads with MiXCR, one entry per CDR3 protein. The sample lists 70,000 to 85,000 distinct CDR3 sequences, about 12% seen once, with 5% to 8% in the top ten. Sequencing used whole blood. Receptors were obtained from an adult who was a healthcare worker with PCR-confirmed SARS-CoV-2 infection or an uninfected control (not recorded which).

There are a few counts of this clonotype. The rearrangement links TRBV7-2 to TRBJ2-7; D perhaps matches TRBD1 (6 bases). V lost 2 bases and J 0 bases, leaving 11 bases between the germline ends. The CDR3 is made up of 15 amino acids. Germline V gene sequence: CDR1 SGHTA, CDR2 FQGNSA. As DNA, the CDR3 is TGTGCCAGCAGCTTACCCGGGACAAACTCCTACGAGCAGTACTTC. This translates into CASSLPGTNSYEQYF. Full variable domain (rest looked up from reference TRBV7-2 and TRBJ2-7): GAGVSQSPSNKVTEKGKDVELRCDPISGHTALYWYRQSLGQGLEFLIYFQGNSAPDKSGLPSDRFSAERTGGSVSTLTIQRTQQEDSAVYLCASSLPGTNSYEQYFGPGTRLTVT.

The J gene is TRBJ2-5, the V gene TRBV7-2; 12 positions match TRBD2. V was pared by 2 bases and J by 5 bases, with 6 bases of the junction left unmatched. The CDR3 has 16 amino acids. Germline V gene sequence: CDR1 SGHTA, CDR2 FQGNSA. The CDR3 DNA sequence: TGTGCCAGCAGCTTAATGCTAGCGGGAGGGCCGGAGACCCAGTACTTC. It yields the protein CASSLMLAGGPETQYF.

In this sample, this clonotype turned up many times. CDR3 sequence: CASSYGGSLGELFF. The CDR3 coding sequence is TGTGCCAGCAGCTACGGGGGGAGTCTAGGGGAGCTGTTTTTT. The chain uses TRBV7-2 and TRBJ2-2, with TRBD2 matching 7 bases. V lost 4 bases, J lost 8 bases, and 7 bases stayed unmatched. CDR1 and CDR2 from the germline V gene are SGHTA and FQGNSA. This CDR3 contains 14 residues.

In this sample, this clonotype turned up a few times. This chain links TRBV6-1 with TRBJ2-7; 10 nucleotides match TRBD2. V lost 1 base, J lost 4 bases, and 10 bases stayed unmatched. CDR1 MNHNS and CDR2 SASEGT come from the germline V gene. The CDR3 consists of 17 residues. CDR3 bases: TGTGCCAGCAGTGAAGGGAGCGGGAGGGGGACCAGGTACGAGCAGTACTTC. It encodes CASSEGSGRGTRYEQYF.

This clonotype was seen ten or more times. The rearrangement uses TRBV9 and TRBJ2-3, with TRBD2 identical over 10 bases. This CDR3 comprises 15 residues. The V and J ends lost 4 bases and 6 bases, in that order; junction bases with no gene match: 8. Germline CDR1 reads SGDLS; CDR2 reads YYNGEE. Here the CDR3 reads CASSSRLAGSDTQYF. CDR3 coding DNA: TGTGCCAGCAGCTCGAGACTAGCGGGTTCGGATACGCAGTATTTT.

This clonotype was seen only a few times. The CDR3 coding sequence is TGCAGTGCTGGTGCCCGGGTAACTGGCTACACCTTC. Translation: CSAGARVTGYTF. The chain is built from TRBV20-1 and TRBJ1-2, with D hard to call. Germline V gene lookup returns CDR1 DFQATT and CDR2 SNEGSKA (reference sequence). The CDR3 has 12 amino acids. The germline V and J ends were trimmed by 5 bases and 7 bases, with 14 bases remaining between them.

There are a few counts of this clonotype. The V call is TRBV2, the J call TRBJ1-1; D might be TRBD1 (6 bases). V was pared by 4 bases and J by 5 bases, with 14 bases between. CDR3 length: 14 amino acids. Per germline, CDR1 SNHLY and CDR2 FYNNEI. The CDR3 spells CASSVQGRWTEAFF. CDR3 DNA: TGTGCCAGCAGTGTGCAGGGGCGATGGACTGAAGCTTTCTTT.

The V gene is TRBV7-2, the J gene TRBJ1-2; 10 positions match TRBD1. V shed 4 bases and J 4 bases; nucleotides not matched to a gene: 3. CDR1 SGHTA and CDR2 FQGNSA come from the germline V gene. The CDR3 contains 14 residues. CDR3: CASSSTGGSYGYTF. DNA for the CDR3: TGTGCCAGCAGCTCGACAGGGGGCAGCTATGGCTACACCTTC.

CDR3 nucleotide sequence: TGTGCCAGCAGCTTAGCACGATTGGCAGGTAACTTTGGTACTGAAGCTTTCTTT. Translated, it gives CASSLARLAGNFGTEAFF. The chain has TRBV7-9 and TRBJ1-1, with D uncertain. CDR3 length: 18 amino acids. Trimming shortened V by 0 bases and J by 5 bases, and 22 bases separated the two germline ends. Germline assignment: CDR1 SEHNR and CDR2 FQNEAQ (reference sequence).

The gene calls are TRBV6-5 and TRBJ1-2; weak D call: TRBD1 (5 bases). This CDR3 comprises 12 residues. V dropped 8 bases and J dropped 8 bases, with 15 bases sitting between them. The germline V gene encodes CDR1 MNHEY and CDR2 SVGAGI. CDR3 sequence: CASAREGRGYTF. The CDR3 DNA is TGTGCCAGCGCACGAGAGGGGCGCGGCTACACCTTC.

The V gene is TRBV3-1, the J gene TRBJ2-7; maybe TRBD2 (6 bases). Germline CDR1 is LGHDT and CDR2 is YNNKEL (reference sequence). Trimming took 1 base from V and 4 from J, leaving 14 bases between them. This CDR3 has 15 amino acids. The CDR3 sequence is CASSQAGLASYEQYF. The CDR3 DNA reads as TGTGCCAGCAGCCAAGCCGGTCTAGCGAGTTACGAGCAGTACTTC.

The V gene is TRBV12-3 or TRBV12-4, the J gene TRBJ2-1, with TRBD2 matching over 10 bases. The trim removed 5 bases at V and 10 bases at J, leaving 11 bases unmatched. The CDR3 contains 15 residues. CDR3: CASSKSGRDLPEQFF. As DNA, the CDR3 is TGTGCCAGCAGTAAAAGCGGGAGGGACCTACCCGAGCAGTTCTTC.

The rearrangement joins TRBV7-6 to TRBJ2-2; D possibly corresponds to TRBD1 (5 bases). This CDR3 has 17 residues. Per germline, CDR1 SGHVS and CDR2 FNYEAQ. V was trimmed by 8 bases and J by 2 bases, leaving 21 bases between them. For the CDR3, the DNA is TGTGCCAGCGAACCCTCACAAGGACACCTCAACACCGGGGAGCTGTTTTTT. Its protein is CASEPSQGHLNTGELFF.

This clonotype was observed a handful of times. This chain joins TRBV2 and TRBJ1-2, with TRBD1 as a possible D gene (5 bases). V lost 1 base and J 4 bases, leaving 10 bases between the germline ends. CDR3 length: 14 residues. Germline CDR1 reads SNHLY; CDR2 reads FYNNEI. Written as DNA, the CDR3 is TGTGCCAGCAGTGAAGGGGGCAGGGCCTATGGCTACACCTTC. Its translation is CASSEGGRAYGYTF.

This clonotype was seen a single time. The V and J genes are TRBV20-1 and TRBJ2-7, with a possible D match to TRBD1 (7 bases). Per the germline V gene, CDR1 is DFQATT and CDR2 is SNEGSKA (reference sequence). V lost 3 bases, J lost 5 bases, and 11 bases lay in between. CDR3 size: 12 residues. The CDR3 DNA follows: TGCAGTGCTAGTCAGGGGGGCCACGAGCAGTACTTC. This gives the protein CSASQGGHEQYF.

The chain recombines TRBV3-1 with TRBJ2-3; 12 bases agree with TRBD2. CDR3 size: 16 residues. V was pared by 3 bases and J by 2 bases, with 3 bases of the junction left unmatched. Looked up from germline, CDR1 is LGHDT and CDR2 is YNNKEL (reference sequence). The CDR3 here is CASSQGTSGFTDTQYF. As DNA, the CDR3 is TGTGCCAGCAGCCAGGGGACTAGCGGGTTCACAGATACGCAGTATTTT.

This clonotype has just a few counts. This chain joins TRBV3-1 and TRBJ2-2; TRBD2 agrees at 8 bases. The CDR3 sequence is 15 residues long. V was pared by 2 bases and J by 4 bases, with 3 bases of the junction left unmatched. The V gene's germline CDR1 is LGHDT and CDR2 YNNKEL (reference sequence). The CDR3 bases are TGTGCCAGCAGCCAACCTCGGGGGGGCACCGGGGAGCTGTTTTTT. This codes for CASSQPRGGTGELFF.

The genes are TRBV19 and TRBJ2-7; D tentatively reads TRBD1 or TRBD2 (5 bases each). Germline-derived CDR1 and CDR2 are LNHDA and SQIVND (reference sequence). Trimming cost V 0 bases and J 9 bases, with 12 bases left between them. This CDR3 has 13 amino acids. The CDR3 sequence: CASSIDRNGGQYF. In nucleotides, the CDR3 is TGTGCCAGTAGTATAGACCGGAATGGGGGGCAGTACTTC. Looking up the rest from reference TRBV19 and TRBJ2-7 gives the full variable domain: DGGITQSPKYLFRKEGQNVTLSCEQNLNHDAMYWYRQDPGQGLRLIYYSQIVNDFQKGDIAEGYSVSREKKESFPLTVTSAQKNPTAFYLCASSIDRNGGQYFGPGTRLTVT.

This clonotype was observed a handful of times. The chain couples TRBV27 to TRBJ1-5, with D possibly TRBD1 on 5 matching bases. Germline V gives CDR1 MNHEY, CDR2 SMNVEV (reference sequence). V lost 6 bases and J lost 3, with 18 bases in between. This CDR3 contains 16 residues. CDR3 residues: CASSPLFREPNQPQHF. The CDR3 nucleotides read TGTGCCAGCAGCCCTTTATTCAGGGAACCCAATCAGCCCCAGCATTTT.

The V and J genes are TRBV9 and TRBJ2-1; maybe TRBD2 (5 bases). V lost 3 bases to trimming and J lost 0 bases, with 13 bases between them. Germline V gene lookup returns CDR1 SGDLS and CDR2 YYNGEE. The CDR3 sequence is 16 residues long. The CDR3 DNA reads as TGTGCCAGCAGCGGCGAGGGTGCGTTCTCCTACAATGAGCAGTTCTTC. Translating it yields CASSGEGAFSYNEQFF.

This clonotype was found many times. The CDR3 sequence: CASSLDAEDTEAFF. CDR3 bases: TGCGCCAGCAGCCTCGATGCGGAGGACACTGAAGCTTTCTTT. The chain joins TRBV5-1 to TRBJ1-1; no definite D call. V shed 4 bases and J shed 3 bases, with 13 bases lying between them. The CDR3 extends over 14 amino acids. Germline V gives CDR1 SGHRS, CDR2 YFSETQ.

V usage is TRBV12-5 and J usage is TRBJ2-6, with 11 nucleotides matching TRBD1. Per germline, CDR1 LGHNT and CDR2 FRNRAP. V gave up 5 bases and J gave up 2 bases; unmatched junction bases: 2. The CDR3 is 16 amino acids. The CDR3 reads CASGPGQGAGANVLTF. CDR3 in DNA: TGTGCTAGTGGTCCGGGACAGGGGGCTGGGGCCAACGTCCTGACTTTC.

This clonotype showed up just a few times. V is TRBV20-1 and J is TRBJ2-2; 7 bases match TRBD2. Germline V gene data show CDR1 as DFQATT and CDR2 as SNEGSKA (reference sequence). Trimming removed 3 bases from V and 0 bases from J; junction bases left unmatched: 1. The CDR3 spans 14 residues. CDR3 in amino acids: CSASRGANTGELFF. For the CDR3, the DNA is TGCAGTGCTAGCCGGGGGGCGAACACCGGGGAGCTGTTTTTT.

This clonotype was picked up many times. The genes are TRBV20-1 and TRBJ1-3; TRBD1 agrees at 7 bases. This CDR3 has 13 amino acids. Trimming at V came to 4 bases and at J to 4 bases, leaving 4 bases not matched to a gene. Per the germline V gene, CDR1 is DFQATT and CDR2 is SNEGSKA (reference sequence). The CDR3 DNA reads TGCAGTGCTATAGGGACAGCAGGAAACACCATATATTTT. Translated: CSAIGTAGNTIYF.

This chain uses TRBV7-9 with TRBJ1-4, with D tentatively TRBD1 (6 bases). The length of the CDR3 is 16 residues. Germline CDR1 and CDR2: SEHNR and FQNEAQ (reference sequence). V was shortened by 2 bases and J by 1 base, with 11 bases between the two germline ends. The CDR3, as DNA: TGTGCCAGCAGCTTAAATTCCAGGGGAACTAATGAAAAACTGTTTTTT. Translating gives CASSLNSRGTNEKLFF.

This clonotype has a count of ten or more. V usage is TRBV7-2 and J usage is TRBJ1-2, with D possibly TRBD1 on 5 matching bases. The CDR3 runs 15 residues. In germline, CDR1 is SGHTA, CDR2 FQGNSA. Trimming removed 5 bases from V and 6 bases from J, with 19 bases in between. CDR3 bases: TGTGCCAGCAGCAATGGGGGAGGGATTGGCCATGGCTACACCTTC. Translation gives CASSNGGGIGHGYTF.